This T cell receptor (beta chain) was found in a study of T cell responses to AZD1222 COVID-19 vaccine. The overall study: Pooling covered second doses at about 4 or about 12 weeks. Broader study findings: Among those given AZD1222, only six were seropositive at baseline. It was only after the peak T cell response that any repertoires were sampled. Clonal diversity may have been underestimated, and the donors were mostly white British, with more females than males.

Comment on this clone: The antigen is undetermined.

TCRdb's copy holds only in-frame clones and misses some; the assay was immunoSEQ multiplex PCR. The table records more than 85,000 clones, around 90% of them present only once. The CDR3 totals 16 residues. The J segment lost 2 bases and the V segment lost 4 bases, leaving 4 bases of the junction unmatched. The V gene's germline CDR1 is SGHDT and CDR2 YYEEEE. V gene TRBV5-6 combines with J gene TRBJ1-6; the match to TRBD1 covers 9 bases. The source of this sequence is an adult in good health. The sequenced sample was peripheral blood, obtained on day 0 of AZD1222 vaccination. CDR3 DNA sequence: TGTGCCAGCAGCACGGGGACAGGGCCCTATAATTCACCCCTCCACTTT. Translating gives CASSTGTGPYNSPLHF.